What follows are 21 T cell receptor beta chains derived from one specimen sequenced in a study of blood T cell repertoires in COVID-19. Clones were read by immunoSEQ multiplex PCR, and TCRdb kept only the in-frame ones, dropping some. The sample carries 150,000 to 200,000 clones, about 86% recorded once. Sequenced input: peripheral blood. The receptors originated from a man in his late teens or twenties with acute or convalescent COVID-19.

The gene calls are TRBV19 and TRBJ1-2, with TRBD1 matching 12 bases. The CDR3 loop spans 14 amino acids. The germline V gene has CDR1 LNHDA and CDR2 SQIVND (reference sequence). The V gene end was trimmed by 7 bases and the J gene end by 3 bases; junction bases not matched to a gene: 3. The CDR3 coding sequence is TGTGCCAGTACAGGGACAGGGGGCCACTATGGCTACACCTTC. This codes for CASTGTGGHYGYTF.

DNA of the CDR3: TGTGCCTGGAGTGTTTCAGATTTTAATTCACCCCTCCACTTT. As protein: CAWSVSDFNSPLHF. The chain has TRBV30 and TRBJ1-6, with D hard to call. The CDR3 loop spans 14 amino acids. V lost 0 bases, J lost 6 bases, and 9 bases lay in between. CDR1 and CDR2 (germline): GTSNPN, SVGIG (reference sequence).

In its sample, this clone was seen a few times. The rearrangement joins TRBV20-1 to TRBJ1-2; 8 bases map to TRBD1. This CDR3 contains 14 residues. Germline CDR1 reads DFQATT; CDR2 reads SNEGSKA (reference sequence). Unmatched junction bases numbered 5, after V lost 3 bases and J lost 2 bases. CDR3 in amino acids: CSASPQGANYGYTF. In DNA, the CDR3 is TGCAGTGCTAGTCCCCAGGGGGCGAACTATGGCTACACCTTC.

V gene TRBV3-1 (or the pseudogene TRBV3-2) combines with J gene TRBJ2-5; TRBD1 is a possible D gene (6 bases). Trimming shortened V by 4 bases and J by 7 bases, and 22 bases separated the two germline ends. The CDR3 is 16 amino acids. Germline lookup yields CDR1 LGHDT and CDR2 YNNKEL (reference sequence). The chain's CDR3 is CASSPTHRAAPGTQYF. Here the CDR3 DNA reads TGTGCCAGCAGCCCGACCCACAGGGCCGCCCCGGGGACCCAGTACTTC.

The table lists this clone with a few counts. The V call is TRBV3-1 (or the pseudogene TRBV3-2), the J call TRBJ1-2; 9 bases are a match to TRBD1. Germline lookup yields CDR1 LGHDT and CDR2 YNNKEL (reference sequence). J gave up 7 bases and V 4 bases, and 1 base lay outside the gene matches. The length of the CDR3 is 12 residues. The CDR3 coding sequence is TGTGCCAGCAGCCCGGGACAGGGTGGCTACACCTTC. The encoded protein is CASSPGQGGYTF.

This sequence joins TRBV30 and TRBJ2-7; 8 bases are shared with TRBD1. The ends lost 5 bases at V and 1 base at J; junction bases unmatched: 7. The CDR3 totals 14 residues. Germline V gene data show CDR1 as GTSNPN and CDR2 as SVGIG (reference sequence). CDR3 sequence reads: CAWGTGQGSYEQYF. In DNA form, the CDR3 reads TGTGCCTGGGGGACAGGACAGGGATCCTACGAGCAGTACTTC.

This chain links TRBV7-9 with TRBJ1-2; D may be TRBD1 (5 bases). This CDR3 region has 15 residues. Trimming shortened V by 5 bases and J by 4 bases, and 17 bases separated the two germline ends. Germline values: CDR1 SEHNR, CDR2 FQNEAQ (reference sequence). CDR3 bases: TGTGCCAGCAGCCCCTCCTGGGGCCTTACCTATGGCTACACCTTC. Encoded protein: CASSPSWGLTYGYTF. The full variable domain, its missing parts supplied by reference TRBV7-9 and TRBJ1-2, is DTGVSQNPRHKITKRGQNVTFRCDPISEHNRLYWYRQTLGQGPEFLTYFQNEAQLEKSRLLSDRFSAERPKGSFSTLEIQRTEQGDSAMYLCASSPSWGLTYGYTFGSGTRLTVV.

The rearrangement joins TRBV24-1 to TRBJ2-1; 8 positions match TRBD2. The germline V gene encodes CDR1 KGHDR and CDR2 SFDVKD. V lost 0 bases, J lost 0 bases, and 6 bases stayed unmatched. This CDR3 has 18 residues. This CDR3 reads CATSDLNGGGSSYNEQFF. In nucleotides, the CDR3 is TGTGCCACCAGTGATTTGAATGGCGGGGGGAGCTCCTACAATGAGCAGTTCTTC.

J is TRBJ1-2 and V is TRBV5-4; tentative D call: TRBD1 (5 bases). V dropped 0 bases and J dropped 4 bases, with 10 bases sitting between them. Germline CDR1 is SGHNT and CDR2 is YYREEE (reference sequence). The CDR3 has 14 amino acids. The CDR3 spells CASSLGQSSYGYTF. Written as DNA, the CDR3 is TGTGCCAGCAGCTTGGGACAGTCCTCCTATGGCTACACCTTC.

In regard to this clone: No DNA is shown, since the ends of the CDR3 on it are uncertain; the CDR3 is the one TCRdb lists. The CDR3 sequence is CVRSLVGGGNVETQYF. V usage is TRBV7-5 and J usage is TRBJ2-5; the table gives TRBD2 as D, unverified against the DNA. TRBV7-5 is flagged as a pseudogene. The CDR3 totals 16 residues, both ends included.

The chain combines TRBV10-2 with TRBJ1-2, with 8 bases that match TRBD1. V lost 6 bases, J lost 8 bases, and 5 bases stayed unmatched. In germline, CDR1 is WSHSY, CDR2 SAAADI. This CDR3 region has 12 residues. For the CDR3, the DNA is TGCGCCAGCAGGGACAGGGAGACCGGCTACACCTTC. Protein: CASRDRETGYTF.

The chain combines TRBV30 with TRBJ2-3, with 8 bases that match TRBD2. This CDR3 spans 15 amino acids. The V gene's germline CDR1 is GTSNPN and CDR2 SVGIG (reference sequence). The ends lost 1 base at V and 1 base at J; junction bases unmatched: 4. The CDR3 sequence: CAWSGGSGGTDTQYF. In DNA form, the CDR3 reads TGTGCCTGGAGTGGCGGTAGCGGGGGCACAGATACGCAGTATTTT.

This chain uses TRBV15 with TRBJ1-2, with D possibly being TRBD1 (6 bases). The ends were cut back, 0 bases at V and 4 bases at J, with 12 bases in the middle. This CDR3 is 15 amino acids long. CDR1 LNHNV and CDR2 YYDKDF come from the germline V gene (reference sequence). As DNA, the CDR3 is TGTGCCACCAGCAGAGAGGGTACAGGGAGCTATGGCTACACCTTC. It translates to CATSREGTGSYGYTF.

The chain couples TRBV30 to TRBJ2-5, with D tentatively TRBD1 (6 bases). From germline, CDR1 is GTSNPN and CDR2 SVGIG (reference sequence). This CDR3 has 12 amino acids. Trimming took off 4 bases at V and 2 bases at J, with 8 bases between the two ends. The chain's CDR3 is CAWTDSQETQYF. For the CDR3, the DNA is TGTGCCTGGACGGACAGTCAAGAGACCCAGTACTTC.

This chain connects TRBV28 to TRBJ2-1; D is uncertain. Per germline, CDR1 MDHEN and CDR2 SYDVKM. The length of the CDR3 is 11 residues. V lost 6 bases, J lost 8 bases, and 8 bases lay in between. The CDR3 DNA reads as TGTGCCAGCAGCTCCCCTTATGAGCAGTTCTTC. This translates into CASSSPYEQFF.

The V gene is TRBV21-1, the J gene TRBJ1-1. TRBV21-1 is a pseudogene locus. The CDR3 sequence is 15 residues long. CDR3 residues: CASSKVRSLNTEAFF. As DNA, the CDR3 is TGTGCCAGCAGCAAAGTCCGGAGTTTGAACACTGAAGCTTTCTTT.

V is TRBV24-1 and J is TRBJ1-2; D perhaps matches TRBD1 (6 bases). V was clipped by 3 bases and J by 8 bases, with 18 bases between them. Germline CDR1 reads KGHDR; CDR2 reads SFDVKD. The CDR3 consists of 15 residues. For the CDR3, the DNA is TGTGCCACCAGTGATCCGGGACATCCTTTCGTGGGCTACACCTTC. Translated, it gives CATSDPGHPFVGYTF.

V usage is TRBV10-2 and J usage is TRBJ1-4; D remains unclear. V was shortened by 6 bases and J by 0 bases, with 8 bases between the two germline ends. From germline, CDR1 is WSHSY and CDR2 SAAADI. The CDR3 loop spans 14 amino acids. CDR3 in DNA: TGCGCCAGCAGCCTGAGGTCAACTAATGAAAAACTGTTTTTT. Translating it yields CASSLRSTNEKLFF.

The genes are TRBV7-6 and TRBJ2-3; 9 nucleotides match TRBD1. With V trimmed by 4 bases and J by 0 bases, 11 bases remained unmatched. CDR3 length equals 18 residues. Per the germline V gene, CDR1 is SGHVS and CDR2 is FNYEAQ. CDR3 sequence (DNA): TGTGCCAGCAGCTCCCTAAGACAGGGGGTGGCTAGCACAGATACGCAGTATTTT. Translated, it gives CASSSLRQGVASTDTQYF.

This chain connects TRBV4-1 to TRBJ2-5; the match to TRBD2 covers 9 bases. The J segment lost 5 bases and the V segment lost 6 bases, leaving 7 bases of the junction unmatched. The CDR3 consists of 14 residues. The germline CDR1 and CDR2 sequences are MGHRA and YSYEKL. Here the CDR3 DNA reads TGCGCCAGCAGTCCCGAGCGGGGGGCGGAGACCCAGTACTTC. It translates to CASSPERGAETQYF.

J is TRBJ2-7 and V is TRBV6-6, with TRBD1 matching over 8 bases. V shed 2 bases, J shed 10 bases, and the junction held 4 bases outside the gene matches. The CDR3 is 12 amino acids. Looked up from germline, CDR1 is MNHNY and CDR2 is SVGAGI (reference sequence). The CDR3 region has the DNA TGTGCCAGCAGTTACGGTGGACAGGGTCAGTACTTC. As protein: CASSYGGQGQYF.